The table lists the clone carrying this T cell receptor (beta chain) with a few counts. Its antigen is currently unknown. The data belong to a study of human T cells and chemical hapten exposure. Study overall: For the roughly 25-week duration of the study, patients were given weekly doses of diphenylcyclopropenone on the scalp.

TCRdb passed the RACE reads through MiXCR, listing each CDR3 protein once. This table has about 98,000 distinct CDR3 sequences, more than 10% appearing once. Study outcomes and limitations: PT1 expanded TCR numbers tracked positively with patch test score. While controls formed fewer of them, expanded TCRs formed significantly more large CDR3 similarity clusters.

Sample time point: pre-sensitization, week 0. Treatment in this sample: therapeutic diphenylcyclopropenone sensitization with weekly scalp DPC. The CDR3 contains 16 residues. The germline CDR1 and CDR2 sequences are MNHEY and SVGAGI. With 0 bases clipped from V and 8 bases from J, the junction kept 8 bases outside the gene matches. The gene calls are TRBV6-5 and TRBJ1-4; 8 nucleotides match TRBD1. The sequence derives from a woman in her sixties with alopecia areata. Some clones in this sample may be carry-over from other donors' samples. Sequenced material: whole blood, taken in connection with sensitization to the hapten diphenylcyclopropenone (DPC). DNA for the CDR3: TGTGCCAGCAGTTACTCATACAGGGGGGCGGAAGAAAAACTGTTTTTT. Protein product: CASSYSYRGAEEKLFF.